This T cell receptor beta chain was profiled in a study of Tregs in tolerant kidney transplant recipients. Overall study results and limits: Findings come from small patient numbers and require larger validation. Tolerant patients' donor-specific Tregs expanded beyond overall Tregs, suggesting antigen-driven growth. Expanding Tregs on activated donor B cells appeared to best identify donor-specific TCRbeta clones.

Generated by immunoSEQ multiplex PCR, the TCRdb table keeps only in-frame clones and is missing some. The sample holds tens of thousands of clones, about 88% seen once. The germline V gene has CDR1 MNHNS and CDR2 SASEGT. The J segment lost 6 bases and the V segment lost 7 bases, leaving 9 bases of the junction unmatched. The CDR3 has 13 amino acids. CD4+CD25+CD127- Tregs, CD4+CD25- non-Tregs, CD4 and CD8 cells were sorted. On this clone: What it recognizes is unknown.

This specimen consisted of CD4+ T cells from blood, obtained before the transplant. The V and J genes are TRBV6-1 and TRBJ2-7; 7 bases match TRBD2. This TCR was sampled from a human donor who received a combined kidney and bone marrow transplant. CDR3 DNA: TGTGCCAGCATTACAGCGGGAAACACCGAGCAGTACTTC. It is translated as CASITAGNTEQYF.